This T cell receptor (beta chain) was sequenced for a study of blood T cells in healthy people across ages. The study's findings and limits: Per million T cells, TCR beta diversity dropped roughly linearly as age increased.

PCR was performed a second time for about 7 to 11 cycles using a sample-barcoded 5' primer and a J-beta primer mix. MiXCR, run by TCRdb on the 5' RACE reads, gives a single entry per CDR3 protein. The sample shows about 1.1 million distinct CDR3 sequences, approximately 38% of them seen only once. This CDR3 contains 15 residues. CDR1 SEHNR and CDR2 FQNEAQ come from the germline V gene (reference sequence). A few counts support this clonotype. What it binds is not known. At one end, the junction sequence differs from germline, possibly due to a read error. Sample: blood. The origin of this receptor is a man younger than 30 in good health. The chain uses TRBV7-9 and TRBJ1-1, with no clear D. As DNA, the CDR3 is TGTGCCAGCAGCCCTCGAGGCCGCGGTGGCACTGAAGTTTTCTTT. As protein: CASSPRGRGGTEVFF.